The present entry profiles one T cell receptor (beta chain) with its context. This specimen belongs to a study of blood T cell repertoires in COVID-19. Produced via immunoSEQ multiplex PCR; TCRdb's table is partial and in-frame only. The table records under 200,000 clones, roughly 84% of them present only once. The V and J ends lost 8 bases and 6 bases respectively, with 13 bases between them. This CDR3 has 12 residues. Germline-derived CDR1 and CDR2 are SNHLY and FYNNEI. Exposed study participants had met a COVID-19 case within 2 weeks before entry. The V call is TRBV2, the J call TRBJ1-2; D is uncertain. The TCR comes from a woman between 25 and 40 years old who had been exposed to COVID-19. The sample was PBMCs or T cells enriched from blood (not recorded which). CDR3 DNA sequence: TGTGCCAGCTCCCATGACCAGGATGGCTACACCTTC. Its protein product is CASSHDQDGYTF.